This is a list of T cell receptor beta chains from one sample in a study of blood T cell repertoires in COVID-19. Repertoires were generated with immunoSEQ multiplex PCR, while TCRdb's copy carries only in-frame clones and drops some. Of about 310,000 clones listed, approximately 88% were seen once; the top ten hold approximately 9%. The source material was PBMCs or T cells enriched from blood (not recorded which). The source is a woman aged 18-35 years who had recovered from COVID-19. CDR3s include the opening cysteine and the closing phenylalanine or tryptophan. The D gene is left open where the match is weak. Rows may omit the clone size; those that give it use once, few, many or a size class.

D gene: NA; J gene: TRBJ2-6; clone size: NA; V gene: TRBV19; CDR3 protein: CASTKGGLFGANVLTF; CDR3 DNA: TGTGCCAGTACCAAGGGGGGGCTTTTCGGGGCCAACGTCCTGACTTTC
D gene: NA; J gene: TRBJ2-3; clone size: NA; V gene: TRBV28; CDR3 protein: CASSLGTVGFPTQYF; CDR3 DNA: TGTGCCAGCAGCCTTGGGACTGTGGGGTTCCCAACGCAGTATTTT
D gene: TRBD1; J gene: TRBJ2-1; clone size: NA; V gene: TRBV18; CDR3 protein: CASSPDRVSYNEQFF; CDR3 DNA: TGTGCCAGCTCACCGGACAGGGTTAGCTACAATGAGCAGTTCTTC
D gene: TRBD2; J gene: TRBJ2-7; clone size: few; V gene: TRBV3-1/TRBV3-2; CDR3 protein: CASSQEVQRELQGYEQYF; CDR3 DNA: TGTGCCAGCAGCCAAGAAGTCCAGCGGGAGCTCCAGGGGTACGAGCAGTACTTC
D gene: NA; J gene: TRBJ2-2; clone size: NA; V gene: TRBV7-3; CDR3 protein: CASSLGTPDGELFF; CDR3 DNA: TGTGCCAGCAGCCTCGGGACTCCCGATGGGGAGCTGTTTTTT
D gene: NA; J gene: TRBJ2-7; clone size: NA; V gene: TRBV6-1; CDR3 protein: CASRGTRGFTYEQYF; CDR3 DNA: TGTGCCAGCAGGGGGACAAGGGGGTTTACCTACGAGCAGTACTTC
D gene: NA; J gene: TRBJ1-4; clone size: NA; V gene: TRBV2; CDR3 protein: CASNPHLGYEKLFF; CDR3 DNA: TGTGCCAGCAACCCTCACCTGGGCTATGAAAAACTGTTTTTT
D gene: TRBD1; J gene: TRBJ1-5; clone size: NA; V gene: TRBV28; CDR3 protein: CASSPYGGTGGIMYSNQPQHF; CDR3 DNA: TGTGCCAGCAGTCCTTATGGGGGGACAGGGGGGATCATGTATAGCAATCAGCCCCAGCATTTT
D gene: TRBD1; J gene: TRBJ1-4; clone size: NA; V gene: TRBV7-2; CDR3 protein: CASSPRTGNEKLFF; CDR3 DNA: TGTGCCAGCAGCCCCCGGACAGGGAATGAAAAACTGTTTTTT
D gene: NA; J gene: TRBJ1-3; clone size: NA; V gene: TRBV6-5; CDR3 protein: CASSLAEGNTIYF; CDR3 DNA: TGTGCCAGCAGTCTCGCCGAGGGAAACACCATATATTTT
D gene: NA; J gene: TRBJ2-7; clone size: NA; V gene: TRBV7-2; CDR3 protein: CASSLVTGAKEQYF; CDR3 DNA: TGTGCCAGCAGCTTAGTGACGGGAGCGAAAGAGCAGTACTTC
D gene: NA; J gene: TRBJ1-2; clone size: NA; V gene: TRBV28; CDR3 protein: CASSFPPGSYGYTF; CDR3 DNA: TGTGCCAGCAGTTTCCCCCCGGGATCCTATGGCTACACCTTC
D gene: NA; J gene: TRBJ2-7; clone size: NA; V gene: TRBV27; CDR3 protein: CASSLTGYEQYF; CDR3 DNA: TGTGCCAGCAGTTTAACTGGCTACGAGCAGTACTTC
D gene: NA; J gene: TRBJ1-6; clone size: NA; V gene: TRBV28; CDR3 protein: CASSLNSYNSPLHF; CDR3 DNA: TGTGCCAGCAGTTTAAACAGTTATAATTCACCCCTCCACTTT
D gene: NA; J gene: TRBJ2-3; clone size: NA; V gene: TRBV5-1; CDR3 protein: CASSLGQAGADTQYF; CDR3 DNA: TGCGCCAGCAGCTTGGGACAAGCAGGCGCAGATACGCAGTATTTT
D gene: NA; J gene: TRBJ1-6; clone size: NA; V gene: TRBV28; CDR3 protein: CATRDRSSYNSPLHF; CDR3 DNA: TGTGCCACCCGAGACAGGAGCTCCTATAATTCACCCCTCCACTTT
D gene: NA; J gene: TRBJ1-2; clone size: NA; V gene: TRBV14; CDR3 protein: CASSQARSNYGYTF; CDR3 DNA: TGTGCCAGCAGCCAAGCGAGATCTAACTATGGCTACACCTTC
D gene: NA; J gene: TRBJ1-6; clone size: NA; V gene: TRBV7-9; CDR3 protein: CASSLAGGSYNSPLHF; CDR3 DNA: TGTGCCAGCAGCTTAGCGGGGGGCTCCTATAATTCACCCCTCCACTTT
D gene: NA; J gene: TRBJ2-7; clone size: NA; V gene: TRBV5-4; CDR3 protein: CASSEAAEQYF; CDR3 DNA: TGTGCCAGCAGCGAGGCCGCCGAGCAGTACTTC
D gene: NA; J gene: TRBJ1-5; clone size: NA; V gene: TRBV7-9; CDR3 protein: CASSRDTEPQHF; CDR3 DNA: TGTGCCAGCAGCCGGGACACCGAGCCCCAGCATTTT
D gene: NA; J gene: TRBJ2-2; clone size: NA; V gene: TRBV5-1; CDR3 protein: CASSPRSVANTGELFF; CDR3 DNA: TGCGCCAGCAGCCCCCGGTCGGTAGCGAACACCGGGGAGCTGTTTTTT
D gene: TRBD1; J gene: TRBJ2-2; clone size: NA; V gene: TRBV5-4; CDR3 protein: CASSLGTGVTGELFF; CDR3 DNA: TGTGCCAGCAGCTTGGGGACAGGGGTCACCGGGGAGCTGTTTTTT
D gene: TRBD1; J gene: TRBJ2-3; clone size: NA; V gene: TRBV7-6; CDR3 protein: CASSPTGGRRTDTQYF; CDR3 DNA: TGTGCCAGCAGCCCTACAGGGGGGCGCCGAACAGATACGCAGTATTTT
D gene: TRBD1; J gene: TRBJ2-7; clone size: NA; V gene: TRBV7-2; CDR3 protein: CASSLEQGAIYEQYF; CDR3 DNA: TGTGCCAGCAGCTTAGAGCAGGGGGCGATCTACGAGCAGTACTTC